This TCR beta chain was sequenced in a study of blood T cell repertoires in COVID-19. For the study at large: Samples of COVID-19 (acute and convalescent) were obtained from the United States, Italy and Spain. T cells, B-cell-depleted T cells, or PBMCs provided the cDNA or gDNA that served as material.

The table lists this clone with a count of one. The CDR3 contains 14 residues. Germline CDR1 SGHTA, CDR2 FQGNSA. The J segment lost 8 bases and the V segment lost 1 base, leaving 4 bases of the junction unmatched. Per the study methods: It was from reference gene primer amplification that nucleated cell counts were estimated. Libraries were prepared by immunoSEQ multiplex PCR; TCRdb keeps only in-frame clonotypes and omits some of them. That table gives V, J and clone size, and the DNA gave D and trimming. The sample consists of roughly 140,000 clones, about 87% of them appearing once. The TCR was taken from a woman aged 40 to 50 with acute or convalescent COVID-19. J is TRBJ1-2 and V is TRBV7-2; 10 bases line up with TRBD1. The sample was peripheral blood. The chain's CDR3 is CASSLGTGGQGYTF. The CDR3 DNA is TGTGCCAGCAGCTTAGGGACAGGGGGTCAGGGCTACACCTTC.